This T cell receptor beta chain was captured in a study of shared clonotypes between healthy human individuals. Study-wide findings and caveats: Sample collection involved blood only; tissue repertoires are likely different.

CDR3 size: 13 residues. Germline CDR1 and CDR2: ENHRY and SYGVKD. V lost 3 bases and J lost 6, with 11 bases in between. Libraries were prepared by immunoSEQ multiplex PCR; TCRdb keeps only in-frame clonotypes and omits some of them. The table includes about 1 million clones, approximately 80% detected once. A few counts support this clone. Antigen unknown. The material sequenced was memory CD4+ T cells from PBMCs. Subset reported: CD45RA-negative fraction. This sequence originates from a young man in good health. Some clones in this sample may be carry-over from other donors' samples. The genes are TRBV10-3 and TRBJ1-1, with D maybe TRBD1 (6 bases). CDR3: CAISDGRGAEAFF. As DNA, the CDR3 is TGTGCCATCAGTGACGGCAGGGGCGCTGAAGCTTTCTTT.